This TCR beta chain was profiled in a study of identical twins (dated by TCRdb to 2015 to 2016). About the full investigation: To test whether fetal clonotypes persist, this study deep-sequenced TCR alpha and beta repertoires from monozygotic twins, from unrelated adults of various ages, and from cord blood. To rule out contamination, the twin experiments were replicated at different times with different library preparation protocols. The study at large found these results: Because the same donors could not be followed over many years, the conclusions relied on cross-sectional statistical analysis. Recombination models systematically underestimated out-of-frame TCR alpha sharing in monozygotic twins but agreed with sharing between unrelated individuals. Abundant cord blood beta clonotypes had fewer insertions, young adult naive repertoires showed a similar but weaker trend, and memory repertoires showed no such trend. Zero-insertion analyses could be partly confounded by invariant T cells such as MAIT and iNKT, though diverse VJ usage argued against such confounding for most clonotypes. Compared with coincidental sharing between unrelated individuals, out-of-frame TCR alpha sequences shared between twins showed an excess of sequences with low generation probability. A weaker excess of twin sharing was found in beta out-of-frame sequences because the signal-to-noise ratio was lowered by fewer shared sequences.

V is clipped by 2 bases and J by 5 bases, and the sequence between their germline boundaries is 13 bases long. From a lookup of the germline V gene, CDR1 and CDR2 are MNHEY and SVGEGT. The CDR3 spans 15 residues, from the cysteine through the phenylalanine. Only the CDR3 DNA stays, 45 bases, in frame from base 1. Only healthy Caucasian donors were included. Remarks on this clonotype: What antigen it recognizes has not been identified. One base away there is no much larger clone; base qualities are not given.

Libraries were prepared through 5' RACE. This sample was sequenced with an Illumina HiSeq 2000. A universal primer binding site was added through template switching, and the final cDNA carried a unique molecular identifier so that TCR cDNA molecules could be counted accurately. Specific primers in the conserved constant-segment region were used to synthesize first-strand cDNA for the TCR alpha and beta chains. To control for contamination, each cDNA library was double barcoded with a SMART-Mk sample barcode plus Illumina barcodes. TruSeq adapter sequences along with Illumina sample barcodes were introduced in two successive PCR steps. The TCR alpha and beta cDNA libraries were sequenced on the Illumina HiSeq platform using custom primers. On the study's bioinformatics: MiGEC was used to process raw reads and extract unique molecular identifiers, and MiXCR was used to find CDR3 positions. For each individual, recombination models were inferred using an EM algorithm with the repgenHMM and IGoR tools. The tcR package in R was used for shared clonotype analysis, with sharing normalized by the product of cloneset sizes. Out-of-frame nonproductive sequences were analyzed to study raw recombination free of thymic and clonal selection effects. Starting from the raw public reads, TCRdb applied fastp trimming at Q25, assembled clones with MiXCR and retained in-frame beta chains. Identical CDR3 protein sequences are pooled into one entry, listed with their most common genes and DNA. None of the V and J calls come from the authors' own analysis; TCRdb made them. The sample table contains 1.5 million or so distinct CDR3 sequences; only one count was recorded for about 32% of them. 0.27% of the sample rests with the top ten.

This TCR was sampled from a newborn girl in good health. Sample: cord blood. Recombination linked TRBV6-2 or TRBV6-3 to TRBJ2-1; the D gene remains uncertain. The CDR3 corresponds to CASSYSGVPNNEQFF. The DNA sequence follows: TGTGCCAGCAGTTACAGTGGTGTTCCCAACAATGAGCAGTTCTTC.